What follows are 30 T cell receptor beta chains derived from one specimen sequenced in a study of patients and donors after allogeneic stem cell transplantation. TCRdb processed the RT-PCR reads anew with MiXCR; each CDR3 protein has one entry. The table shows approximately 220,000 distinct CDR3 sequences, with around 40% occurring only once. The sample comprised blood, either unsorted or a sorted T cell fraction (not recorded which). These receptors were obtained from a human donor who was either an allogeneic HSCT recipient or a stem cell or donor lymphocyte infusion donor (not recorded which). It is not recorded whose cells these are; they may come from a transplant donor.

This clonotype has a handful of counts. The chain uses TRBV4-1 and TRBJ1-1; D is undetermined. Germline lookup yields CDR1 MGHRA and CDR2 YSYEKL. The V gene lost 0 bases and the J gene lost 0 bases, with 11 bases spanning the gap. The CDR3 has 16 residues. The DNA for the CDR3 is TGCGCCAGCAGCCAAGATCAAGCAGGAGTGAACACTGAAGCTTTCTTT. Protein: CASSQDQAGVNTEAFF.

The CDR3 DNA follows: TGTGCCAGCAGTGACTCGCCCACAGGGTTTTACAATGAGCAGTTCTTC. Residues: CASSDSPTGFYNEQFF. The rearrangement joins TRBV6-4 to TRBJ2-1; the D gene is possibly TRBD1 (6 bases). Between the trimmed V and J ends, which lost 0 bases and 4 bases, there was a span of 13 bases. The CDR3 is 16 amino acids. The germline CDR1 and CDR2 sequences are MRHNA and SNTAGT.

This clonotype was picked up many times. The V call is TRBV29-1, the J call TRBJ2-7; D is unclear. Deletions cut 1 base from V and 0 bases from J, with 7 bases between. The CDR3 contains 13 residues. Germline V gives CDR1 SQVTM, CDR2 ANQGSEA. CDR3 coding DNA: TGCAGCGTTGAAGGTCAGGCCTCCTACGAGCAGTACTTC. It yields the protein CSVEGQASYEQYF.

J is TRBJ1-6 and V is TRBV7-9; no clear D. This CDR3 comprises 14 residues. V gave up 5 bases and J gave up 5 bases, with 10 bases separating them. Germline values: CDR1 SEHNR, CDR2 FQNEAQ (reference sequence). The CDR3 spells CASSHRAHNSPLHF. CDR3 nucleotide sequence: TGTGCCAGCAGCCACCGGGCCCATAATTCACCCCTCCACTTT.

This clonotype was observed a handful of times. V gene TRBV20-1 combines with J gene TRBJ1-6; TRBD1 agrees at 7 bases. The junction had 5 bases not matched to a gene; V was cut back by 3 bases and J by 6 bases. The CDR3 is made up of 14 amino acids. Germline V gene lookup returns CDR1 DFQATT and CDR2 SNEGSKA (reference sequence). The CDR3 DNA follows: TGCAGTGCTAGCCGGGACAGTTTTAATTCACCCCTCCACTTT. This sequence encodes CSASRDSFNSPLHF.

The chain is built from TRBV16 and TRBJ2-7; D is possibly TRBD1 (6 bases). V was trimmed by 0 bases and J by 5 bases, leaving 8 bases between them. Germline V gene data show CDR1 as KGHSY and CDR2 as FQNENV. The CDR3 extends over 13 amino acids. The CDR3 loop is CASSQSRQDEQYF. The CDR3, as DNA: TGTGCCAGCAGCCAATCGAGACAGGACGAGCAGTACTTC.

This clonotype has more than one count but fewer than ten. This rearrangement joins TRBV12-3 or TRBV12-4 to TRBJ2-1; D possibly corresponds to TRBD2 (7 bases). The CDR3 is 17 residues long. V lost 3 bases to trimming and J lost 2 bases, with 17 bases between them. The CDR3 region has the DNA TGTGCCAGCAGTTTTACCCTCGGGCGGGGGCCCTACAATGAGCAGTTCTTC. Protein sequence: CASSFTLGRGPYNEQFF.

The chain joins TRBV2 to TRBJ1-3; D is uncertain. This CDR3 region has 14 residues. The germline V and J ends were trimmed by 5 bases and 4 bases, with 12 bases remaining between them. The germline V gene has CDR1 SNHLY and CDR2 FYNNEI. Here the CDR3 DNA reads TGTGCCAGCAGTCCGGGCGCGAGGGGAAACACCATATATTTT. It is translated as CASSPGARGNTIYF. The entire variable domain, with the rest obtained from reference TRBV2 and TRBJ1-3, is as follows: EPEVTQTPSHQVTQMGQEVILRCVPISNHLYFYWYRQILGQKVEFLVSFYNNEISEKSEIFDDQFSVERPDGSNFTLKIRSTKLEDSAMYFCASSPGARGNTIYFGEGSWLTVV.

This clonotype has a count of ten or more. The chain carries TRBV6-1 and TRBJ2-3; the match to TRBD2 covers 9 bases. Germline CDR1 MNHNS, CDR2 SASEGT. V lost 1 base to trimming and J lost 3 bases; unmatched junction nucleotides: 2. This CDR3 has 15 residues. The CDR3 DNA reads as TGTGCCAGCAGTGAAGTGGCGGGGGGGACAGATACGCAGTATTTT. Protein: CASSEVAGGTDTQYF.

The chain couples TRBV27 to TRBJ2-3; 8 nucleotides align to TRBD2. CDR3 size: 16 residues. Germline CDR1 MNHEY, CDR2 SMNVEV (reference sequence). V lost 5 bases, J lost 5 bases, and 12 bases stayed unmatched. CDR3: CASSPRGRGEVDTQYF. The DNA of the CDR3 is TGTGCCAGCAGTCCCAGAGGGCGGGGGGAAGTAGATACGCAGTATTTT.

CDR3 sequence: CASSYGPGQGVYEQYF. The CDR3 bases are TGTGCCAGCAGTTACGGACCGGGACAGGGAGTGTACGAGCAGTACTTC. The V and J genes are TRBV6-6 and TRBJ2-7; 9 bases map to TRBD1. V gave up 2 bases and J gave up 4 bases; unmatched junction bases: 9. Per the germline V gene, CDR1 is MNHNY and CDR2 is SVGAGI (reference sequence). The CDR3 runs to 16 residues.

The table lists this clonotype with a few counts. The rearrangement joins TRBV5-1 to TRBJ1-1; D gene uncertain. Germline CDR1 SGHRS, CDR2 YFSETQ. This CDR3 region has 13 residues. Between the trimmed V and J ends, which lost 0 bases and 8 bases, there was a span of 11 bases. The CDR3 region is CASSLEGNGEAFF. The CDR3 DNA reads TGCGCCAGCAGCTTGGAAGGAAACGGCGAAGCTTTCTTT. The full variable domain, rest sourced from reference TRBV5-1 and TRBJ1-1, is KAGVTQTPRYLIKTRGQQVTLSCSPISGHRSVSWYQQTPGQGLQFLFEYFSETQRNKGNFPGRFSGRQFSNSRSEMNVSTLELGDSALYLCASSLEGNGEAFFGQGTRLTVV.

This chain uses TRBV4-2 with TRBJ2-1; D is perhaps TRBD2 (6 bases). The germline V gene has CDR1 LGHNA and CDR2 YNFKEQ. The CDR3 consists of 15 residues. Trimming pared 1 base from V and 9 bases from J, leaving 16 bases between. The CDR3 DNA reads as TGTGCCAGCAGCCAAGGAGCGGGCCCATTTCTTGAGCAGTTCTTC. Protein sequence: CASSQGAGPFLEQFF.

This clonotype was seen a single time. The genes are TRBV20-1 and TRBJ1-2; D unclear. The V and J ends lost 2 bases and 0 bases respectively, with 16 bases between them. CDR3 length: 16 residues. Germline CDR1 and CDR2: DFQATT and SNEGSKA (reference sequence). This CDR3 reads CSARTFEATPNYGYTF. The CDR3 DNA reads TGCAGTGCTAGAACCTTCGAGGCCACCCCTAACTATGGCTACACCTTC.

The gene calls are TRBV3-1 and TRBJ2-7, with no clear D. Trimming left V 1 base short and J 2 bases short, with 12 bases between. Germline CDR1 reads LGHDT; CDR2 reads YNNKEL (reference sequence). The CDR3 length is 15 residues. The CDR3 DNA sequence: TGTGCCAGCAGCCAAGTTATGGACCCAGCCTACGAGCAGTACGTC. Its protein is CASSQVMDPAYEQYV.

There are a few counts of this clonotype. The chain is built from TRBV19 and TRBJ2-2; 12 bases agree with TRBD1. Germline V gene sequence: CDR1 LNHDA, CDR2 SQIVND (reference sequence). CDR3 length: 16 amino acids. V dropped 5 bases and J dropped 6; count of bases not matched to a gene: 7. The CDR3 nucleotides read TGTGCCAGTAGTCCTCCGGGACAGGGGGCGGCCGGGGAGCTGTTTTTT. As protein: CASSPPGQGAAGELFF. Full variable domain (outside the CDR3, taken from reference TRBV19 and TRBJ2-2): DGGITQSPKYLFRKEGQNVTLSCEQNLNHDAMYWYRQDPGQGLRLIYYSQIVNDFQKGDIAEGYSVSREKKESFPLTVTSAQKNPTAFYLCASSPPGQGAAGELFFGEGSRLTVL.

The J gene is TRBJ2-3, the V gene TRBV4-2; TRBD1 aligns across 7 bases. This CDR3 has 14 residues. The germline V gene encodes CDR1 LGHNA and CDR2 YNFKEQ. Germline trimming cut 0 bases from V and 9 bases from J; bases unmatched to any gene: 6. CDR3 sequence (DNA): TGTGCCAGCAGCCAAGATGTGGGCAGGGGGACGCAGTATTTT. Protein sequence: CASSQDVGRGTQYF.

This clonotype was detected a few times. The rearrangement uses TRBV3-1 and TRBJ1-6; TRBD1 is a possible D gene (5 bases). This CDR3 region has 14 residues. CDR1 and CDR2 (germline): LGHDT, YNNKEL (reference sequence). V was cut by 5 bases and J by 8 bases, with 13 bases left in between. This CDR3 reads CASSAWDGDSPLHF. DNA of the CDR3: TGTGCCAGCAGCGCATGGGACGGTGATTCACCCCTCCACTTT.

V gene TRBV5-1 combines with J gene TRBJ2-2; TRBD2 matches at 8 bases. Germline V gives CDR1 SGHRS, CDR2 YFSETQ. The CDR3 consists of 15 residues. V gave up 2 bases and J gave up 4 bases; unmatched junction bases: 4. CDR3 residues: CASSFPGGTTGELFF. The CDR3 DNA follows: TGCGCCAGCAGCTTCCCGGGGGGGACCACCGGGGAGCTGTTTTTT.

The chain joins TRBV7-2 to TRBJ2-5; D gene uncertain. V was cut by 2 bases and J by 4 bases, with 11 bases left in between. Germline values: CDR1 SGHTA, CDR2 FQGNSA. The CDR3 contains 14 residues. The CDR3 spells CASSLRNQRETQYF. DNA for the CDR3: TGTGCCAGCAGCTTAAGGAACCAAAGAGAGACCCAGTACTTC.

J is TRBJ1-1 and V is TRBV29-1, with a tentative D call TRBD1 (5 bases). V lost 2 bases, J lost 4 bases, and 14 bases lay in between. CDR1 and CDR2 (germline): SQVTM, ANQGSEA. The CDR3 length is 14 residues. The CDR3 here is CSVEIPGVGTEAFF. The CDR3 DNA sequence: TGCAGCGTTGAAATTCCGGGGGTGGGCACTGAAGCTTTCTTT.

This chain links TRBV29-1 with TRBJ2-7; D not certain. This CDR3 contains 12 residues. Germline values: CDR1 SQVTM, CDR2 ANQGSEA. V was shortened by 7 bases and J by 6 bases, with 16 bases between the two germline ends. Here the CDR3 reads CSASSGVLEQYF. In nucleotides, the CDR3 is TGCAGCGCCTCAAGTGGGGTGCTCGAGCAGTACTTC.

V is TRBV29-1 and J is TRBJ1-4; D uncertain. V was clipped by 6 bases and J by 7 bases, with 21 bases between them. This CDR3 contains 15 residues. Germline V CDR1 and CDR2: SQVTM, ANQGSEA. CDR3 sequence: CSVSSSGPPGEKLFF. The DNA for the CDR3 is TGCAGCGTCAGCTCATCTGGCCCGCCGGGTGAAAAACTGTTTTTT.

This CDR3 reads CASSLGAGSGNTIYF. CDR3 DNA: TGCGCCAGCAGCTTGGGCGCCGGCTCTGGAAACACCATATATTTT. The chain employs TRBV5-1 and TRBJ1-3; no definite D call. The CDR3 totals 15 residues. V shed 0 bases and J shed 0 bases, with 7 bases lying between them. Germline-derived CDR1 and CDR2 are SGHRS and YFSETQ. The full variable domain, completed using reference TRBV5-1 and TRBJ1-3, is KAGVTQTPRYLIKTRGQQVTLSCSPISGHRSVSWYQQTPGQGLQFLFEYFSETQRNKGNFPGRFSGRQFSNSRSEMNVSTLELGDSALYLCASSLGAGSGNTIYFGEGSWLTVV.

The chain joins TRBV9 to TRBJ2-3; 10 nucleotides agree with TRBD2. After removal of 2 bases from V and 2 bases from J, the junction contained 5 bases not matched to a gene. The CDR3 is 16 residues long. Germline assignment: CDR1 SGDLS and CDR2 YYNGEE. The CDR3 here is CASSVSSGGHTDTQYF. Here the CDR3 DNA reads TGTGCCAGCAGCGTGTCTAGCGGGGGCCACACAGATACGCAGTATTTT.

The J gene is TRBJ2-5, the V gene TRBV2; D unresolved. Trimming took 3 bases from V and 2 from J, leaving 7 bases between them. The CDR3 length is 13 residues. The germline V gene encodes CDR1 SNHLY and CDR2 FYNNEI. The CDR3: CASSDGLQETQYF. CDR3 in DNA: TGTGCCAGCAGTGATGGGCTGCAAGAGACCCAGTACTTC.

CDR3 coding DNA: TGTGCCAGCACCCCTGGGACACTGAACACTGAAGCTTTCTTT. Translated, it gives CASTPGTLNTEAFF. The chain carries TRBV27 and TRBJ1-1; D may be TRBD1 (6 bases). The CDR3 loop spans 14 amino acids. Trimming left V 7 bases short and J 0 bases short, with 12 bases between. Germline CDR1 reads MNHEY; CDR2 reads SMNVEV (reference sequence).

The rearrangement links TRBV7-9 to TRBJ2-3; TRBD2 aligns across 9 bases. The V and J ends lost 10 bases and 6 bases, in that order; junction bases with no gene match: 11. The germline CDR1 and CDR2 sequences are SEHNR and FQNEAQ (reference sequence). The CDR3 covers 14 residues. The chain's CDR3 is CATAMSGGSDTQYF. The CDR3 DNA reads as TGTGCCACAGCGATGAGCGGGGGGTCGGATACGCAGTATTTT.

The CDR3 sequence is CASSLVGGRQDGYTF. Here the CDR3 DNA reads TGCGCCAGCAGCTTGGTAGGGGGGAGACAGGACGGCTACACCTTC. V and J are TRBV5-1 and TRBJ1-2, with a weak D call TRBD1 (6 bases). Germline assignment: CDR1 SGHRS and CDR2 YFSETQ. This CDR3 is built from 15 residues. Trimming took 0 bases from V and 8 from J, leaving 17 bases between them. Full variable domain (outside the CDR3, taken from reference TRBV5-1 and TRBJ1-2): KAGVTQTPRYLIKTRGQQVTLSCSPISGHRSVSWYQQTPGQGLQFLFEYFSETQRNKGNFPGRFSGRQFSNSRSEMNVSTLELGDSALYLCASSLVGGRQDGYTFGSGTRLTVV.

This sequence joins TRBV7-9 and TRBJ1-2, with D maybe TRBD1 (6 bases). This CDR3 region has 14 residues. V shed 1 base and J shed 4 bases, with 10 bases lying between them. Germline V gene lookup returns CDR1 SEHNR and CDR2 FQNEAQ (reference sequence). CDR3 in DNA: TGTGCCAGCAGCTTAGTAGGGGGGTCCTATGGCTACACCTTC. Its translation is CASSLVGGSYGYTF.